Listed below are T cell receptor beta chains from one sample, sequenced in a study of beta chain features in type 1 diabetes. TCRdb's table, derived via immunoSEQ multiplex PCR, lists solely in-frame clones and lacks some. The profile covers hundreds of thousands of clones, with over 12% appearing a single time and 0.035% to 0.04% taken by the ten largest. Sequenced sample: naive CD4+ T cells from blood. These receptors were taken from a man aged 18 to 29 with type 1 diabetes. The CDR3 runs from the conserved cysteine through the conserved F or W. D genes are given only for firm matches. Size tells how often a clone was seen (once, few, many) or the class of an expanded clone, and some rows leave it out.

TRBJ2-3,few,-,TRBV5-1,TGCGCCAGCAGCCCGGGACACGGAATTACAGATACGCAGTATTTT,CASSPGHGITDTQYF
TRBJ1-1,few,-,TRBV4-2,TGTGCCAGCAGCCAAGTCGTAAGGGATGGAGCGGACACTGAAGCTTTCTTT,CASSQVVRDGADTEAFF
TRBJ2-5,-,TRBD1,TRBV7-9,TGTGCCAGCAGCTTACTGGGACAGGGAGGTGAGACCCAGTACTTC,CASSLLGQGGETQYF
TRBJ1-2,-,-,TRBV6-5,TGTGCCAGCAGTACCATATTTCCGAACTATGGCTACACCTTC,CASSTIFPNYGYTF
TRBJ1-1,-,-,TRBV27,TGTGCCAGCAGTTTCTCGACGACAGGGAACACTGAAGCTTTCTTT,CASSFSTTGNTEAFF
TRBJ2-5,-,-,TRBV2,TGTGCCAGCAGCCGAGGGATTCAAGAGACCCAGTACTTC,CASSRGIQETQYF
TRBJ1-2,-,TRBD1,TRBV2,TGTGCCAGCAGCCCCCTGGGACAGACTATTGGCTACACCTTC,CASSPLGQTIGYTF
TRBJ1-2,few,-,TRBV2,TGTGCCAGCACCGAGGGGGGCCCTCGCGGCTACACCTTC,CASTEGGPRGYTF
TRBJ2-1,few,TRBD2,TRBV5-1,TGCGCCAGCAGCCAGAGGACTAGTTCCAATGAGCAGTTCTTC,CASSQRTSSNEQFF
TRBJ1-2,-,-,TRBV29-1,TGCAGCGCCGCCCTGACTGCCGGGGGGGGTGGCTACACCTTC,CSAALTAGGGGYTF
TRBJ1-1,few,-,TRBV13,TGTGCCAGCAGCCATCCCGGGGGGGGCTTGAACACTGAAGCTTTCTTT,CASSHPGGGLNTEAFF
TRBJ1-1,few,-,TRBV30,TGTGCCTGGAGCTATAAGGGGAAGAACGCTGAAGCTTTCTTT,CAWSYKGKNAEAFF
TRBJ1-1,few,-,TRBV11-1,TGTGCCAGCAGCGCATCCCTCACCCCTCGGCCTGAAGCTTTCTTT,CASSASLTPRPEAFF
TRBJ2-7,-,TRBD1,TRBV29-1,TGCAGCGTTGGACAGGGATCCTACGAGCAGTACTTC,CSVGQGSYEQYF
TRBJ1-4,few,TRBD1,TRBV18,TGTGCCAGCTCACCACCGACAGGGGCAACTAATGAAAAACTGTTTTTT,CASSPPTGATNEKLFF
TRBJ1-1,few,-,TRBV29-1,TGCAGCGTTGACCGGGCAGGCACTGAAGCTTTCTTT,CSVDRAGTEAFF
TRBJ1-3,few,-,TRBV2,TGTGCCAGCAAATCAGGGTCACTCTCTGGAAACACCATATATTTT,CASKSGSLSGNTIYF
TRBJ1-2,-,-,TRBV2,TGTGCCAGCAGTCCACAGGGAGGCTATGGCTACACCTTC,CASSPQGGYGYTF
TRBJ1-3,-,-,TRBV9,TGTGCCAGCAGCGTAGAAGTCGGGAGCCCTGGAAACACCATATATTTT,CASSVEVGSPGNTIYF
TRBJ2-1,-,-,TRBV6-1,TGTGCCGCCGTGAAGGGGAGCTCCTACAATGAGCAGTTCTTC,CAAVKGSSYNEQFF
TRBJ2-5,many,-,TRBV28,TGTGCCAGCGGCCGGGAGACCCAGTACTTC,CASGRETQYF
TRBJ1-1,-,-,TRBV28,TGTGCCAGCAGTAGCCCGCTAACAGGGCTGAGCACTGAAGCTTTCTTT,CASSSPLTGLSTEAFF
TRBJ1-2,-,-,TRBV30,TGTGCCCACTCTGTTGGGGGCTACACCTTC,CAHSVGGYTF
TRBJ1-2,-,-,TRBV18,TGTGCCAGCTCACCACCGTCGACAGCCCATGGCTACACCTTC,CASSPPSTAHGYTF
TRBJ1-1,few,-,TRBV30,TGTGCCTGGAGTGTTTGGAACACTGAAGCTTTCTTT,CAWSVWNTEAFF
TRBJ2-7,few,-,TRBV9,TGTGCCAGCAGCGTGGCAGGGACCACCTACGAGCAGTACTTC,CASSVAGTTYEQYF
TRBJ2-5,few,-,TRBV21-1,TGTGCCAGCAGCAAAGGGGAGGGGCGAGAGACCCAGTACTTC,CASSKGEGRETQYF